Listed below are T cell receptor beta chains from one sample, sequenced in a study of T cells after yellow fever vaccination. TCRdb recomputed calls from the 5' RACE reads with MiXCR, one row per CDR3 protein. The table shows approximately 550,000 distinct CDR3 sequences, with less than 15% occurring only once. The sample in question was PBMCs, obtained on the day of the yellow fever booster vaccination. Receptors originate from a man in his thirties or forties who received the YFV17D yellow fever vaccine. CDR3s include the opening cysteine and the closing phenylalanine or tryptophan. D genes are given only for firm matches. Expanded clones get a size class; other rows say once, few or many, or leave the size out.

>TRBV5-5|few|TRBJ2-1|TRBD1
CASSFPGQGGEQFF
TGTGCCAGCAGCTTCCCGGGACAGGGGGGTGAGCAGTTCTTC
>TRBV5-1|few|TRBJ1-1|-
CASSLLSGGNTEAFF
TGCGCCAGCAGCTTGTTGTCGGGGGGGAACACTGAAGCTTTCTTT
>TRBV6-5|-|TRBJ2-7|-
CASRVGLSEQYF
TGTGCCAGCAGGGTAGGCCTCAGCGAGCAGTACTTC
>TRBV23-1|many|TRBJ2-5|-
CASSQCSGHFQETQYF
TGCGCCAGCAGTCAATGTTCGGGGCACTTCCAAGAGACCCAGTACTTC
>TRBV15|few|TRBJ2-7|TRBD1
CATSGTGREQYF
TGTGCCACCTCCGGGACAGGGCGGGAGCAGTACTTC
>TRBV30|few|TRBJ2-1|-
CAWIQPGTLSYNEQFF
TGTGCCTGGATACAACCAGGCACCCTCTCCTACAATGAGCAGTTCTTC
>TRBV6-1|many|TRBJ2-3|TRBD1
CASKGQGAADTQYF
TGTGCCAGCAAAGGACAGGGGGCGGCCGATACGCAGTATTTT
>TRBV12-3/TRBV12-4|few|TRBJ2-3|TRBD2
CASSSGLAGSWPDTQYF
TGTGCCAGCAGTTCGGGACTAGCGGGGTCTTGGCCAGATACGCAGTATTTT
>TRBV9|many|TRBJ2-6|TRBD1
CASSVEQGISGANVLTF
TGTGCCAGCAGCGTAGAACAGGGGATCTCTGGGGCCAACGTCCTGACTTTC
>TRBV7-3|-|TRBJ2-1|TRBD1
CASSSTGDSYNEQFF
TGTGCCAGCAGCTCTACAGGGGACAGCTACAATGAGCAGTTCTTC